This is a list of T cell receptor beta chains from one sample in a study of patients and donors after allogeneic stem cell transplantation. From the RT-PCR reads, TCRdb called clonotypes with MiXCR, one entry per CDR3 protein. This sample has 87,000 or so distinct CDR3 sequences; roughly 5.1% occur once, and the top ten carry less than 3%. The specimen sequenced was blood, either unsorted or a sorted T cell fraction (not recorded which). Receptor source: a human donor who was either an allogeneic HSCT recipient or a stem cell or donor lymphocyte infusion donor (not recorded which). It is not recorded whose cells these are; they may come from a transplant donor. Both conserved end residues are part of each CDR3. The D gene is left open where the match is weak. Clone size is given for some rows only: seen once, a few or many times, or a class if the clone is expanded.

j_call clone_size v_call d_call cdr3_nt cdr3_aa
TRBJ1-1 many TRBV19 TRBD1 TGTGCCAGTAGTTTTCAACAGGGGTTTAAGGCCACTGAAGCTTTCTTT CASSFQQGFKATEAFF
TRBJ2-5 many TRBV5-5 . TGTGCCAGCGCTGGGGATTTGGAGACCCAGTACTTC CASAGDLETQYF
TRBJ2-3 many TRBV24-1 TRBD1 TGTGCCACCAGTGATCGGGACAGGGGGCGGGCGGATACGCAGTATTTT CATSDRDRGRADTQYF
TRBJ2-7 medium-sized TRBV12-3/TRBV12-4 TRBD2 TGTGCCAGCACCCTTGGGACTAGCGATGAGCAGTACTTC CASTLGTSDEQYF
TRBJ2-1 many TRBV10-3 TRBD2 TGTGCCATCAGTGGCGGGAGGGGGGGCGATGAGCAGTTCTTC CAISGGRGGDEQFF
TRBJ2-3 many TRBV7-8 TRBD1 TGTGCCAGCAGCTTTCAGGGGGCAGATACGCAGTATTTT CASSFQGADTQYF
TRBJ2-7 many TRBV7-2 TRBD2 TGTGCCAGCAGTACTAGCGGGAGGTACGAGCAGTACTTC CASSTSGRYEQYF
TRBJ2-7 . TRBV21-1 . TGTGCCAGAAGTGGAAAGGGCTACACAGGGACTAGCCCCGAGCAGTACTTC CARSGKGYTGTSPEQYF
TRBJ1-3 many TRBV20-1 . TGCAGTGCTAGCAGGGTTGGAAACACCATATATTTT CSASRVGNTIYF
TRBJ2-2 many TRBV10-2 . TGCGCCAGCAGCAAGGGGCGTAACACCGGGGAGCTGTTTTTT CASSKGRNTGELFF
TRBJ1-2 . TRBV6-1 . TGTGCCAGTGTGGTGGGCTCCTATGGCTACACCTTC CASVVGSYGYTF
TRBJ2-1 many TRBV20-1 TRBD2 TGCAGTGCTTTGCCGGGTCTCAGACTAGCCGCGAATGAGCAGTTCTTC CSALPGLRLAANEQFF
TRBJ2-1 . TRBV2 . TGTGCCAGCACCCCTAGGGATGAGCAGTTCTTC CASTPRDEQFF